This T cell receptor beta chain came from a study of T cell responses to AZD1222 COVID-19 vaccine. Notes on the study in general: Clonal diversity may have been underestimated, and the donors were mostly white British, with more females than males. There were repertoire samples only from the period after the peak T cell response. CD4 TCRs linked to vaccination spanned spike, dominating at 160-218 and 743-854.

Germline CDR1 SGHVS, CDR2 FQNEAQ. This CDR3 has 16 amino acids. V shed 6 bases and J shed 0 bases, with 15 bases lying between them. This clone was counted a single time. Its antigen remains unknown. Assay: immunoSEQ multiplex PCR; the TCRdb copy retains only in-frame clones and omits some. Of 99,000 or so clones in the sample, 70% to 90% are singletons; the top ten hold around 3.2%. The receptor's source is an adult in good health. This rearrangement joins TRBV7-8 to TRBJ1-3; D uncertain. This material consisted of peripheral blood, taken on day 0 of AZD1222 vaccination. CDR3 sequence: CASSSLGDFSGNTIYF. The CDR3 nucleotides are TGTGCCAGCAGTTCCTTAGGAGATTTCTCTGGAAACACCATATATTTT. Based on the CDR3 plus reference TRBV7-8 and TRBJ1-3, the full variable domain is GAGVSQSPRYKVAKRGQDVALRCDPISGHVSLFWYQQALGQGPEFLTYFQNEAQLDKSGLPSDRFFAERPEGSVSTLKIQRTQQEDSAVYLCASSSLGDFSGNTIYFGEGSWLTVV.